Below are 24 T cell receptor beta chains sequenced from a single sample in a study of tumor and adjacent non-tumor tissue in lung cancer. No cell sorting was done before RNA was extracted from the tissue. The library came from three nested PCR rounds adapted from ARM-PCR protocols. TCRdb used MiXCR to reprocess the multiplex PCR reads, holding one entry per CDR3 protein. The table shows roughly 93,000 distinct CDR3 sequences, with around 71% occurring only once. Sequencing was carried out using lung tumor tissue. The receptors come from a man aged 55 to 70 with non-small cell lung cancer.

As for this clonotype: This may arise from a read error, as a much more abundant clone is one base away. As DNA, the CDR3 is TGTGTCACCAGTGATGGGGCGGTGGATGAGCAGTTCTTC. Protein: CVTSDGAVDEQFF. This chain uses TRBV24-1 with TRBJ2-1; maybe TRBD1 (5 bases). There are 13 residues in the CDR3. Germline CDR1 reads KGHDR; CDR2 reads SFDVKD.

On this clonotype: A read error may account for a junction end that differs from germline. The chain employs TRBV11-3 and TRBJ2-7; possible D gene TRBD1, 5 bases. From germline, CDR1 is SGHNT and CDR2 YENEEA. The CDR3 spans 14 residues. The chain's CDR3 is CTSSFQGLIYEQYF. CDR3 sequence (DNA): TGTACCAGCAGCTTCCAGGGCCTGATATACGAGCAGTACTTC.

At least ten counts were recorded for this clonotype. J is TRBJ1-1 and V is TRBV28; D unresolved. This CDR3 has 12 residues. Germline CDR1 and CDR2: MDHEN and SYDVKM. The V end lost 4 bases, the J end lost 5 bases, and 8 bases lay between the germline ends. The CDR3 nucleotides are TGTGCCAGCAGTTCCGGGGTTACTGAAGCTTTCTTT. Translation: CASSSGVTEAFF.

As to this clonotype: This may arise from a read error, as a much more abundant clone is one base away. The CDR3 protein is CASMRASRADTQYF. In nucleotides, the CDR3 is TGTGCCAGCATGAGGGCTAGCAGGGCAGATACGCAGTATTTT. The chain employs TRBV6-1 and TRBJ2-3; D possibly uses TRBD1 or TRBD2 (5 bases each). The V end was cut by 7 bases, the J end by 4 bases, with 15 bases between. CDR1 is MNHNS, CDR2 SASEGT, per germline. The CDR3 is 14 amino acids.

Ten or more counts support this clonotype. The V gene is TRBV5-1, the J gene TRBJ2-3, with D possibly called TRBD1 or TRBD2 (5 bases each). Germline V CDR1 and CDR2: SGHRS, YFSETQ. Trimming shortened V by 4 bases and J by 0 bases, and 12 bases separated the two germline ends. The CDR3 runs to 15 residues. CDR3 in DNA: TGCGCCAGCAGCGCAAGGGACCTTAGCACAGATACGCAGTATTTT. The encoded protein is CASSARDLSTDTQYF. Supplemented by reference TRBV5-1 and TRBJ2-3, the full variable domain reads KAGVTQTPRYLIKTRGQQVTLSCSPISGHRSVSWYQQTPGQGLQFLFEYFSETQRNKGNFPGRFSGRQFSNSRSEMNVSTLELGDSALYLCASSARDLSTDTQYFGPGTRLTVL.

This clonotype was seen ten or more times. V usage is TRBV12-3 or TRBV12-4 and J usage is TRBJ1-4; TRBD1 matches at 8 bases. V dropped 5 bases and J dropped 1; count of bases not matched to a gene: 9. The CDR3 is made up of 17 amino acids. The DNA for the CDR3 is TGTGCCAGCAGTCCACCGGGACAGGCGTTAACTAATGAAAAACTGTTTTTT. As protein: CASSPPGQALTNEKLFF.

The J gene is TRBJ1-3, the V gene TRBV11-1; the D is unclear. Germline loops: CDR1 SGHAT, CDR2 FQDESV (reference sequence). The CDR3 covers 14 residues. CDR3 DNA: TGTATCAGCAGCTTAGATGACTCTGGAAACACCATATATTTT. Its translation: CISSLDDSGNTIYF. Based on the CDR3 plus reference TRBV11-1 and TRBJ1-3, the full variable domain is EAEVAQSPRYKITEKSQAVAFWCDPISGHATLYWYRQILGQGPELLVQFQDESVVDDSQLPKDRFSAERLKGVDSTLKIQPAELGDSAMYLCISSLDDSGNTIYFGEGSWLTVV.

Of note for this clonotype: This may come from a read error, since a much larger clone is one base off. The chain links TRBV7-2 to TRBJ2-7, with 12 nucleotides matching TRBD2. Germline values: CDR1 SGHTA, CDR2 FQGNSA. This CDR3 has 18 amino acids. J gave up 2 bases and V 3 bases, and 11 bases lay outside the gene matches. For the CDR3, the DNA is TGTGCCAGCAGCTTTCCGGGACTAGCGGGTGCTGGGGCCTACGAGCAGTACTTC. Its protein is CASSFPGLAGAGAYEQYF. The complete variable domain, with remaining parts taken from reference TRBV7-2 and TRBJ2-7, reads GAGVSQSPSNKVTEKGKDVELRCDPISGHTALYWYRQSLGQGLEFLIYFQGNSAPDKSGLPSDRFSAERTGGSVSTLTIQRTQQEDSAVYLCASSFPGLAGAGAYEQYFGPGTRLTVT.

Note on this clonotype: Just one base apart from a much larger clone, this may be a read error. As DNA, the CDR3 is TGCAGTGCTAGAGATTTCGGGCTAGCCGCTGATGAGCAGTTCTTC. Its translation is CSARDFGLAADEQFF. The chain couples TRBV20-1 to TRBJ2-1, with a weak D call TRBD2 (5 bases). In germline, CDR1 is DFQATT, CDR2 SNEGSKA (reference sequence). Trimming shortened V by 0 bases and J by 8 bases, and 17 bases separated the two germline ends. This CDR3 region has 15 residues.

About this clonotype: This could be a read error, since a much larger clone is one nucleotide away. The chain is built from TRBV6-5 and TRBJ1-6; the D is unclear. The CDR3 has 14 amino acids. In germline, CDR1 is MNHEY, CDR2 SVGAGI. The DNA for the CDR3 is TGTGCCTGCAGTTATTCGGCGGACCGATCACCCCTCCACTTT. Amino acids: CACSYSADRSPLHF.

This clonotype was counted a few times. Lacking the conserved final phenylalanine or tryptophan, this CDR3 likely reflects a read error. DNA for the CDR3: TGTGCCAGCAGCGGGGGGCGGCTAGGCGAGCAGTACCTC. This translates into CASSGGRLGEQYL. V and J are TRBV11-3 and TRBJ2-7; tentatively, D is TRBD1 or TRBD2 (6 bases each). Trimming stripped 5 bases from V and 6 bases from J, with 14 bases between. The CDR3 length is 13 residues. Germline assignment: CDR1 SGHNT and CDR2 YENEEA.

The table lists this clonotype with a count of one. A much bigger clone sits one base away, suggesting this may be a read error. This chain uses TRBV2 with TRBJ1-2; D not certain. The germline CDR1 and CDR2 sequences are SNHLY and FYNNEI. Deletions cut 7 bases from V and 0 bases from J, with 12 bases between. This CDR3 comprises 14 residues. The CDR3 region is CASNERVTNYGYTF. DNA of the CDR3: TGTGCCAGCAATGAGCGGGTGACTAACTATGGCTACACCTTC.

This clonotype was observed a handful of times. The chain uses TRBV10-2 and TRBJ2-7, with TRBD2 identical over 10 bases. Losses at the gene ends were 6 bases for V and 7 bases for J; bases not matched to a gene: 3. CDR1 and CDR2 from the germline V gene are WSHSY and SAAADI. CDR3 length equals 12 residues. The CDR3 loop reads CASRTGLAEQYF. As DNA, the CDR3 is TGCGCCAGCAGGACGGGACTAGCGGAGCAGTACTTC.

For this clonotype: This may be a read error, as it is one base from a much larger clone. V and J are TRBV5-4 and TRBJ1-1; no reliable D call. Trimming removed 6 bases from V and 7 bases from J, with 19 bases in between. CDR3 size: 14 residues. The germline V gene has CDR1 SGHNT and CDR2 YYREEE (reference sequence). CDR3 coding DNA: TGTGCCAGCAAGAGTTGGTCGGCCCTCATTGAAGCTTTCTTT. The encoded protein is CASKSWSALIEAFF.

As to this clonotype: A junction end diverges from the germline sequence, so it may reflect a read error. V usage is TRBV30 and J usage is TRBJ2-5; TRBD2 matches 13 bases. CDR1 is GTSNPN and CDR2 is SVGIG in the germline V gene (reference sequence). The CDR3 covers 16 residues. The CDR3 loop reads CPWSPGTSGNQETQYF. CDR3 coding DNA: TGTCCCTGGAGTCCCGGGACTAGCGGGAACCAAGAGACCCAGTACTTC.

The chain employs TRBV6-5 and TRBJ2-6, with a tentative D call TRBD1 (5 bases). This CDR3 has 16 residues. The V end lost 3 bases, the J end lost 9 bases, and 18 bases lay between the germline ends. Germline CDR1 and CDR2: MNHEY and SVGAGI. CDR3 amino acids: CASSYSWGSGNNVLTF. The CDR3 DNA sequence: TGTGCCAGCAGTTATTCGTGGGGCTCTGGGAACAACGTCCTGACTTTC.

Details on this clonotype: A much larger clone sits a single nucleotide away, making a read error possible. V and J are TRBV20-1 and TRBJ2-1; maybe TRBD2 (6 bases). The CDR3 runs 15 residues. The V gene lost 3 bases and the J gene lost 9 bases, with 21 bases spanning the gap. CDR1 and CDR2 from the germline V gene are DFQATT and SNEGSKA (reference sequence). CDR3 loop: CSARTTGGAQGEQFF. The CDR3 region has the DNA TGCAGTGCTAGGACGACTGGCGGGGCCCAGGGTGAGCAGTTCTTC.

V and J are TRBV20-1 and TRBJ2-1; D not certain. The CDR3 sequence is 14 residues long. Deletions cut 7 bases from V and 8 bases from J, with 21 bases between. Germline V gene data show CDR1 as DFQATT and CDR2 as SNEGSKA (reference sequence). CDR3 sequence (DNA): TGCAGTGTCGTCTCCAATAGTGTTGACTATGAGCAGTTCTTC. This translates into CSVVSNSVDYEQFF.

The table lists this clonotype with many counts. This rearrangement joins TRBV4-2 to TRBJ1-4, with 10 bases that match TRBD1. The length of the CDR3 is 17 residues. Germline CDR1 LGHNA, CDR2 YNFKEQ. The ends lost 0 bases at V and 8 bases at J; junction bases unmatched: 9. CDR3 protein: CASSQDWGGTGEEKLFF. The CDR3 DNA reads TGTGCCAGCAGCCAAGATTGGGGCGGGACAGGGGAAGAAAAACTGTTTTTT.

Details on this clonotype: One junction end does not reproduce the germline sequence, and a read error may be involved. V is TRBV13 and J is TRBJ2-7; 10 nucleotides match TRBD1. CDR3 size: 17 residues. Germline-derived CDR1 and CDR2 are PRHDT and FYEKMQ (reference sequence). In nucleotides, the CDR3 is TGTGCCAGCAACTTAGGCGTCTGGGACAGGGGCTCCTACGAGCAGTACTTC. It is translated as CASNLGVWDRGSYEQYF. The whole variable domain, filled in from reference TRBV13 and TRBJ2-7, reads AAGVIQSPRHLIKEKRETATLKCYPIPRHDTVYWYQQGPGQDPQFLISFYEKMQSDKGSIPDRFSAQQFSDYHSELNMSSLELGDSALYFCASNLGVWDRGSYEQYFGPGTRLTVT.

This clonotype was seen a handful of times. No conserved phenylalanine or tryptophan ends this CDR3, so it is likely a read error. The chain recombines TRBV12-3 or TRBV12-4 with TRBJ1-1; D not resolved. The V end lost 4 bases, the J end lost 9 bases, and 12 bases lay between the germline ends. This CDR3 is 12 amino acids long. In DNA, the CDR3 is TGTGCCAGCAGTTCCGGCTGGGATCAAGCTTTCCAT. Translation gives CASSSGWDQAFH.

The chain couples TRBV4-2 to TRBJ2-1, with 10 bases fitting TRBD2. CDR1 and CDR2 (germline): LGHNA, YNFKEQ. V was clipped by 7 bases and J by 2 bases; unmatched bases: 11. The CDR3 covers 17 residues. Here the CDR3 DNA reads TGTGCCAGCATCCATGCCCTAGCGGGAGAGACCTACAATGAGCAGTTCTTC. This codes for CASIHALAGETYNEQFF.

A remark on this clonotype: The junction shows a germline mismatch at one end, possibly a read error. The chain recombines TRBV2 with TRBJ1-6, with TRBD1 as a possible D gene (5 bases). The CDR3 length is 14 residues. CDR1 SNHLY and CDR2 FYNNEI come from the germline V gene. CDR3 in DNA: TGTGCTAGCAGTGAATATTCAGGGAATTCACCCCTCCACTTT. This translates into CASSEYSGNSPLHF.

Notes on this clonotype: This CDR3 fails to terminate in the conserved phenylalanine or tryptophan, so it likely reflects a read error. It is unclear where the CDR3 begins or ends on the DNA, so no DNA is shown, and the CDR3 is as TCRdb lists it. This CDR3 reads CAGSYGYASGRPYERYY. This chain connects TRBV6-2 or TRBV6-3 to TRBJ2-7. CDR1 MNHEY and CDR2 SVGEGT come from the germline V gene. The CDR3 is 17 residues long, counting both termini.